The rows below give T cell receptor beta chains drawn from one sample of a study of T-cell reconstitution after alpha-beta-depleted transplantation in children. TCRdb redid the calling of the PCR reads with MiXCR, one entry per CDR3 protein. The table records 200,000 to 250,000 distinct CDR3 sequences, approximately 9% of them present only once. The source was PBMCs from the stem cell graft donor, collected from the stem cell graft. These TCRs come from a human donor who donated a stem cell graft to a child with acute lymphoblastic leukemia. The CDR3 runs from the conserved cysteine through the conserved F or W. A D gene is named only where the DNA matches it firmly. The size of a clone is reported for some rows only, either as once, few or many, or as a class for expanded clones.

d_gene: NA
j_gene: TRBJ2-6
abundance: NA
v_gene: TRBV12-3/TRBV12-4
CDR3aa: CASSYYSSGANVLTF
CDR3nt: TGTGCCAGCAGCTACTACAGTTCTGGGGCCAACGTCCTGACTTTC

d_gene: NA
j_gene: TRBJ1-6
abundance: many
v_gene: TRBV27
CDR3aa: CASSFYNSPLHF
CDR3nt: TGTGCCAGCAGTTTCTATAATTCACCCCTCCACTTT

d_gene: TRBD2
j_gene: TRBJ2-7
abundance: many
v_gene: TRBV5-1
CDR3aa: CASSLAFRGLANSYEQYF
CDR3nt: TGCGCCAGCAGCTTAGCTTTCCGGGGACTAGCGAACTCCTACGAGCAGTACTTC

d_gene: NA
j_gene: TRBJ1-2
abundance: few
v_gene: TRBV5-6
CDR3aa: CASSLLNSNYGYTF
CDR3nt: TGTGCCAGCAGCTTGCTTAATTCAAACTATGGCTACACCTTC

d_gene: NA
j_gene: TRBJ1-1
abundance: NA
v_gene: TRBV29-1
CDR3aa: CSVAMGSAEAFF
CDR3nt: TGCAGCGTTGCTATGGGATCCGCTGAAGCTTTCTTT

d_gene: NA
j_gene: TRBJ1-2
abundance: many
v_gene: TRBV20-1
CDR3aa: CSASLADYGYTF
CDR3nt: TGCAGTGCTAGTCTTGCCGACTATGGCTACACCTTC

d_gene: TRBD1
j_gene: TRBJ1-2
abundance: NA
v_gene: TRBV20-1
CDR3aa: CSATTGNSERTQGYTF
CDR3nt: TGCAGTGCCACGACAGGGAATTCAGAACGCACCCAAGGCTACACCTTC

d_gene: NA
j_gene: TRBJ1-5
abundance: NA
v_gene: TRBV12-3/TRBV12-4
CDR3aa: CASRNGRTAQPQHF
CDR3nt: TGTGCCAGCAGGAACGGCCGGACAGCTCAGCCCCAGCATTTT

d_gene: TRBD1
j_gene: TRBJ1-2
abundance: many
v_gene: TRBV5-5
CDR3aa: CASSKGTGHLAYTF
CDR3nt: TGTGCCAGCAGCAAGGGGACAGGGCACCTCGCCTACACCTTC

d_gene: NA
j_gene: TRBJ1-6
abundance: NA
v_gene: TRBV6-1
CDR3aa: CASTEGEGSPLHF
CDR3nt: TGTGCCAGCACCGAGGGGGAGGGATCACCCCTCCACTTT

d_gene: NA
j_gene: TRBJ2-5
abundance: many
v_gene: TRBV20-1
CDR3aa: CSARMMGAWDQETQYF
CDR3nt: TGCAGTGCTAGGATGATGGGGGCCTGGGACCAAGAGACCCAGTACTTC

d_gene: NA
j_gene: TRBJ2-7
abundance: many
v_gene: TRBV3-1
CDR3aa: CASSQVVVMEQYF
CDR3nt: TGTGCCAGCAGCCAAGTTGTTGTTATGGAGCAGTACTTC

d_gene: NA
j_gene: TRBJ1-5
abundance: NA
v_gene: TRBV4-2
CDR3aa: CASSQDRAGDRPQHF
CDR3nt: TGTGCCAGCAGCCAAGATCGGGCAGGGGATCGGCCCCAGCATTTT